The 29 T cell receptor beta chains given below trace back to one sample, sequenced in a study of human CD8 memory T cell subsets. Generation of TCR beta libraries used UMI-labeled 5' RACE. TCRdb reprocessed the 5' RACE reads; each CDR3 protein has one entry and no DNA is given. Reported are roughly 5,000 distinct CDR3 sequences; the ten largest clones contain around 35%. Sequencing was performed on CD8+ effector memory T cells (TEM) sorted from PBMCs. Documented subset: effector memory CD8 T cells, CCR7- CD45RO+ CD95+. The receptors come from a human donor in good health.

This clonotype is classed as medium-sized by frequency. The V gene is TRBV5-1, the J gene TRBJ1-2; TCRdb selects TRBD1, and the lack of DNA leaves this call unchecked. Germline-derived CDR1 and CDR2 are SGHRS and YFSETQ. This CDR3 comprises 14 residues. CDR3 protein: CASSLERDNYGYTF.

This chain joins TRBV7-9 and TRBJ2-2; TCRdb lists TRBD1, though no DNA is available to test this call. CDR1 SEHNR and CDR2 FQNEAQ come from the germline V gene (reference sequence). The CDR3 has 15 amino acids. The CDR3 region is CASSRGTGYTGELFF.

This clonotype is called medium-sized based on its frequency. V gene TRBV7-3 combines with J gene TRBJ2-7; the TRBD2 assignment by TCRdb is unverifiable without DNA. Germline V gene sequence: CDR1 SGHTA, CDR2 FQGTGA. The CDR3 spans 15 residues. CDR3 in amino acids: CASSAGGGGLYEQYF.

The CDR3 sequence: CSARDLRTVNEKLFF. The rearrangement joins TRBV20-1 to TRBJ1-4. The CDR3 consists of 15 residues. Germline V lookup: CDR1 DFQATT, CDR2 SNEGSKA (reference sequence).

The chain couples TRBV12-3 or TRBV12-4 to TRBJ1-1. The CDR3 covers 13 residues. This CDR3 is CASSIKGNTEAFF.

V is TRBV28 and J is TRBJ2-7; as DNA is missing, the TRBD1 call by TCRdb cannot be tested. The CDR3 runs to 16 residues. Per the germline V gene, CDR1 is MDHEN and CDR2 is SYDVKM. The CDR3 sequence: CASSSPMWEGSYEQYF.

The chain links TRBV7-8 to TRBJ2-7; TCRdb's assignment of TRBD2 cannot be checked, as there is no DNA. CDR1 and CDR2 from the germline V gene are SGHVS and FQNEAQ. CDR3 length: 19 amino acids. Here the CDR3 reads CASSLVAGIYSSGDYEQYF.

The V and J genes are TRBV5-4 and TRBJ2-7. The germline V gene encodes CDR1 SGHNT and CDR2 YYREEE (reference sequence). This CDR3 is 12 amino acids long. This CDR3 is CASGDFTYEQYF.

J is TRBJ1-5 and V is TRBV20-1; the TCRdb D gene call, TRBD1, has no DNA to confirm it. Germline CDR1 DFQATT, CDR2 SNEGSKA (reference sequence). The CDR3 totals 14 residues. CDR3 amino acids: CSAKGDSFGQPQHF.

The rearrangement joins TRBV9 to TRBJ2-1. This CDR3 has 14 amino acids. Per the germline V gene, CDR1 is SGDLS and CDR2 is YYNGEE. The CDR3 sequence is CASSVAPSYNEQFF.

This clonotype is labeled medium-sized based on frequency. This sequence joins TRBV11-2 and TRBJ2-3. The CDR3 sequence is 15 residues long. CDR1 SGHAT and CDR2 FQNNGV come from the germline V gene. CDR3 sequence reads: CASSLNLASTDTQYF.

Its frequency marks this clonotype as medium-sized. The chain recombines TRBV6-5 with TRBJ1-1. CDR1 MNHEY and CDR2 SVGAGI come from the germline V gene. The CDR3 contains 17 residues. The CDR3 spells CASSYYGESNMNTEAFF.

This chain links TRBV27 with TRBJ2-3. Germline CDR1 and CDR2: MNHEY and SMNVEV (reference sequence). CDR3 length: 13 amino acids. The CDR3 here is CASSLSLRDTQYF.

The chain has TRBV7-9 and TRBJ2-1; TCRdb's assignment of TRBD2 cannot be checked, as there is no DNA. The CDR3 is 12 residues long. Germline V gene lookup returns CDR1 SEHNR and CDR2 FQNEAQ (reference sequence). The CDR3 here is CASSLGVLGKFF.

The chain recombines TRBV6-1 with TRBJ2-1; no DNA is available, so the TRBD2 call from TCRdb remains unchecked. The CDR3 covers 15 residues. Germline V gene lookup returns CDR1 MNHNS and CDR2 SASEGT. This CDR3 reads CASSEELAGAGEQFF.

This clonotype is identified as medium-sized from frequency. This CDR3 is CASSLTAGREQYF. The genes are TRBV5-4 and TRBJ2-7; no DNA is available, so the TRBD2 call from TCRdb remains unchecked. The germline V gene encodes CDR1 SGHNT and CDR2 YYREEE (reference sequence). CDR3 length: 13 residues.

This sequence joins TRBV4-1 and TRBJ2-7; TCRdb designates TRBD2, a call that cannot be tested without DNA. Germline CDR1 is MGHRA and CDR2 is YSYEKL. The CDR3 spans 16 residues. The chain's CDR3 is CASSQDYSAGTYEQYF.

This clonotype is deemed medium-sized by its frequency. The V call is TRBV21-1, the J call TRBJ1-1. TRBV21-1 is listed as a pseudogene. The CDR3 has 11 residues. The CDR3 region is CASSTVGEAFF.

The rearrangement joins TRBV27 to TRBJ2-3; TCRdb names TRBD2, which stays unverified in the absence of DNA. Germline CDR1 MNHEY, CDR2 SMNVEV (reference sequence). This CDR3 contains 16 residues. The CDR3 spells CASSHGLAGVTDTQYF.

The chain has TRBV5-1 and TRBJ2-2; with no DNA, the TCRdb D assignment of TRBD2 cannot be verified. There are 16 residues in the CDR3. Germline lookup yields CDR1 SGHRS and CDR2 YFSETQ. The CDR3 reads CASSWGIAGVTGELFF.

This chain connects TRBV19 to TRBJ2-1; TCRdb picks TRBD2, but there is no DNA to check that call. Germline CDR1 and CDR2: LNHDA and SQIVND (reference sequence). The CDR3 runs 16 residues. The CDR3 here is CASSPPGVAGYNEQFF.

The chain links TRBV19 to TRBJ1-1. Per the germline V gene, CDR1 is LNHDA and CDR2 is SQIVND (reference sequence). The CDR3 is made up of 13 amino acids. CDR3 residues: CASATTENTEAFF.

The chain has TRBV27 and TRBJ1-5; the TRBD1 assignment by TCRdb is unverifiable without DNA. This CDR3 spans 16 amino acids. CDR1 is MNHEY, CDR2 SMNVEV, per germline (reference sequence). The CDR3 reads CASSLSGREGYQPQHF.

The J gene is TRBJ2-1, the V gene TRBV14. Germline values: CDR1 SGHDN, CDR2 FVKESK. The CDR3 runs 13 residues. The CDR3 here is CASSQEVNNEQFF.

The rearrangement joins TRBV5-1 to TRBJ2-2. The CDR3 is 14 amino acids. Germline CDR1 reads SGHRS; CDR2 reads YFSETQ. CDR3 amino acids: CASSLQSNTGELFF.

This chain links TRBV12-3 or TRBV12-4 with TRBJ1-5. This CDR3 is 23 amino acids long. CDR3 loop: CASSLVFNFPQQFSLYSNQPQHF.

The V call is TRBV12-3 or TRBV12-4, the J call TRBJ1-4. The CDR3 sequence is 14 residues long. CDR3: CASSRMSTNEKLFF.

In terms of frequency, this clonotype is medium-sized. The rearrangement links TRBV12-3 or TRBV12-4 to TRBJ2-7; TCRdb calls TRBD2, which cannot be checked without DNA. The CDR3 has 14 amino acids. CDR3 in amino acids: CASSPTSGRNEQYF.

This chain joins TRBV6-6 and TRBJ1-4. The germline V gene has CDR1 MNHNY and CDR2 SVGAGI (reference sequence). This CDR3 spans 16 amino acids. The CDR3 sequence: CASSYSVEALEEKLFF.